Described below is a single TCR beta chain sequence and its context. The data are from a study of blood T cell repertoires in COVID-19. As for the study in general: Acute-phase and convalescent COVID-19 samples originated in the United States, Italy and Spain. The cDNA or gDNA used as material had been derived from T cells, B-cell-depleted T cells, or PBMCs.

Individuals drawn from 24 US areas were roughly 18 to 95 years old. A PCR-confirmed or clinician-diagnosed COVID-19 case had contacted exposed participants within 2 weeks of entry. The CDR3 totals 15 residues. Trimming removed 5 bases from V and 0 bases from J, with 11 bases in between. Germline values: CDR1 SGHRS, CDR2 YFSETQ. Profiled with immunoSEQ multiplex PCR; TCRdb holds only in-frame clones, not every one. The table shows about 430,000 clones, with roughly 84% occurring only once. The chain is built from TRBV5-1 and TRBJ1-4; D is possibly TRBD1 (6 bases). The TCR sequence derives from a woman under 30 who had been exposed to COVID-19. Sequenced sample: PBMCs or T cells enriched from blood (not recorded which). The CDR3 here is CASRRTGTTNEKLFF. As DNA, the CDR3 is TGCGCCAGCAGGAGAACAGGGACAACTAATGAAAAACTGTTTTTT.